This record covers a single TCR beta chain. The target antigen is unknown. Method: immunoSEQ multiplex PCR; TCRdb's copy keeps in-frame clones and lacks some. The sample holds 90,000 to 130,000 clones, over 85% seen once. The data were taken from a study of graft-versus-host responses after intestinal transplantation. Study-wide context: The recipients all started with anti-thymocyte globulin induction and then took tacrolimus and steroids for around three years.

V trimming: 0 bases; J trimming: 2 bases; junction bases outside the gene matches: 3. This CDR3 has 15 residues. Looked up from germline, CDR1 is MNHNY and CDR2 is SVGAGI (reference sequence). This material consisted of unstimulated CD4+ T cells sorted from spleen or lymph node cells, taken before transplant. The gene calls are TRBV6-6 and TRBJ2-5, with 7 nucleotides matching TRBD2. The receptor was isolated from a human donor who was the organ donor for an intestinal transplant. CDR3 sequence reads: CASSYSGLGQETQYF. CDR3 sequence (DNA): TGTGCCAGCAGTTACTCCGGACTAGGACAAGAGACCCAGTACTTC.